The next 29 T cell receptor beta chains were all read from a single sample in a study of cytomegalovirus exposure and HLA in healthy donors. PCR primers comprised 60 Vbeta and 13 Jbeta primers. Libraries were prepared by immunoSEQ multiplex PCR; TCRdb keeps only in-frame clonotypes and omits some of them. Of 150,000 or so clones listed, around 80% are singletons. Sequencing input: PBMCs. Receptors originate from a man younger than 30 in good health and CMV-seropositive.

The chain joins TRBV10-2 to TRBJ2-7; no reliable D call. This CDR3 comprises 11 residues. From germline, CDR1 is WSHSY and CDR2 SAAADI. Trimming stripped 5 bases from V and 2 bases from J, with 4 bases between. CDR3 DNA: TGCGCCAGCAGTTCTACCTACGAGCAGTACTTC. This gives the protein CASSSTYEQYF.

Points on this clone: At the DNA level, this CDR3 is encoded by other sequences in the same sample as well. V is TRBV29-1 and J is TRBJ2-3; D perhaps matches TRBD2 (5 bases). Germline assignment: CDR1 SQVTM and CDR2 ANQGSEA. The germline V and J ends were trimmed by 3 bases and 3 bases, with 10 bases remaining between them. The CDR3 consists of 13 residues. The CDR3 loop is CSVDGESTDTQYF. The CDR3 coding sequence is TGCAGCGTTGATGGGGAGAGTACAGATACGCAGTATTTT.

The chain combines TRBV4-1 with TRBJ2-1; perhaps TRBD2 as D (5 bases). CDR1 is MGHRA and CDR2 is YSYEKL in the germline V gene. This CDR3 is built from 14 residues. V shed 0 bases and J shed 8 bases, with 11 bases lying between them. The CDR3, as DNA: TGCGCCAGCAGCCAAGAGCGAGGGTTTGATGAGCAGTTCTTC. It yields the protein CASSQERGFDEQFF.

This chain uses TRBV4-1 with TRBJ2-1; the match to TRBD2 covers 7 bases. The CDR3 runs to 17 residues. The V gene end was trimmed by 3 bases and the J gene end by 4 bases; junction bases not matched to a gene: 12. CDR1 MGHRA and CDR2 YSYEKL come from the germline V gene. CDR3 DNA sequence: TGCGCCAGCAGCCATCCTAAAGGACTAGTATCATACAATGAGCAGTTCTTC. Translated, it gives CASSHPKGLVSYNEQFF.

The CDR3 protein is CASSLSPYKGVYGYTF. In nucleotides, the CDR3 is TGTGCCAGCAGTTTATCTCCCTACAAAGGAGTCTATGGCTACACCTTC. This rearrangement joins TRBV27 to TRBJ1-2; no clear D gene. The CDR3 covers 16 residues. Germline V gene lookup returns CDR1 MNHEY and CDR2 SMNVEV (reference sequence). Deletions cut 0 bases from V and 4 bases from J, with 15 bases between.

This clone turned up a few times. V and J are TRBV29-1 and TRBJ2-2; tentative D call: TRBD1 (5 bases). The CDR3 totals 15 residues. Trimming shortened V by 0 bases and J by 6 bases, and 14 bases separated the two germline ends. CDR1 is SQVTM and CDR2 is ANQGSEA in the germline V gene. The CDR3 nucleotides read TGCAGCGTTGAAGATTTAAGTGTAGGGGCCGGGGAGCTGTTTTTT. It codes for CSVEDLSVGAGELFF.

The genes are TRBV5-8 and TRBJ2-3; D is possibly TRBD2 (5 bases). Germline V gene data show CDR1 as SGHTS and CDR2 as YDEGEE. The CDR3 runs to 14 residues. V was shortened by 2 bases and J by 0 bases, with 7 bases between the two germline ends. The CDR3 DNA reads TGTGCCAGCAGCTTCAGAGGGAGCACAGATACGCAGTATTTT. Translation: CASSFRGSTDTQYF.

The V and J genes are TRBV6-5 and TRBJ2-3; 7 bases align to TRBD1. With 7 bases clipped from V and 1 base from J, the junction kept 5 bases outside the gene matches. This CDR3 is 14 amino acids long. CDR1 and CDR2 from the germline V gene are MNHEY and SVGAGI. The CDR3 region has the DNA TGTGCCAGCAAGGGGGCGCGAGGCACAGATACGCAGTATTTT. Translation gives CASKGARGTDTQYF.

This clone has a single count. This rearrangement joins TRBV7-3 to TRBJ2-5, with TRBD2 matching 7 bases. CDR3 length: 13 amino acids. J gave up 1 base and V 6 bases, and 2 bases lay outside the gene matches. The germline CDR1 and CDR2 sequences are SGHTA and FQGTGA. The CDR3 spells CASRSSGQETQYF. Here the CDR3 DNA reads TGTGCCAGCAGATCTAGCGGCCAAGAGACCCAGTACTTC.

This chain joins TRBV27 and TRBJ2-1; 8 bases map to TRBD2. This CDR3 has 16 amino acids. CDR1 MNHEY and CDR2 SMNVEV come from the germline V gene (reference sequence). Trimming at V came to 3 bases and at J to 2 bases, leaving 6 bases not matched to a gene. In DNA form, the CDR3 reads TGTGCCAGCAGTTTTAAGCGGGAGTTTCCCTACAATGAGCAGTTCTTC. It encodes CASSFKREFPYNEQFF.

The genes are TRBV28 and TRBJ1-1, with 8 bases matching TRBD1. Per germline, CDR1 MDHEN and CDR2 SYDVKM. Trimming removed 2 bases from V and 7 bases from J; junction bases left unmatched: 3. The CDR3 is 13 amino acids. This chain's CDR3 is CASSLGTGIEAFF. CDR3 bases: TGTGCCAGCAGTTTAGGGACAGGCATTGAAGCTTTCTTT.

This clone was seen just once. The chain links TRBV6-5 to TRBJ2-1, with 10 positions matching TRBD1. The CDR3 length is 15 residues. The V gene end was trimmed by 5 bases and the J gene end by 7 bases; junction bases not matched to a gene: 8. Germline CDR1 reads MNHEY; CDR2 reads SVGAGI. CDR3 protein: CASSGDRGAPNEQFF. Written as DNA, the CDR3 is TGTGCCAGCAGTGGGGACAGGGGTGCTCCTAATGAGCAGTTCTTC.

The chain joins TRBV6-1 to TRBJ2-7, with 8 positions matching TRBD2. CDR3 length: 17 amino acids. Germline CDR1 is MNHNS and CDR2 is SASEGT. The V segment lost 1 base and the J segment 0 bases; nucleotides outside the gene matches: 8. CDR3 DNA sequence: TGTGCCAGCAGTGAAGTAAGCGGGAGCGGGGACTCCTACGAGCAGTACTTC. Protein: CASSEVSGSGDSYEQYF.

The J gene is TRBJ2-7, the V gene TRBV10-2; D call uncertain. V was pared by 4 bases and J by 6 bases, with 7 bases between. This CDR3 has 11 residues. Germline V gene lookup returns CDR1 WSHSY and CDR2 SAAADI. For the CDR3, the DNA is TGCGCCAGCAGTGGTCTCGGCGAGCAGTACTTC. Protein sequence: CASSGLGEQYF.

The gene calls are TRBV28 and TRBJ2-7; D perhaps matches TRBD1 (6 bases). The V gene's germline CDR1 is MDHEN and CDR2 SYDVKM. CDR3 length: 14 residues. Trimming cost V 6 bases and J 6 bases, with 18 bases left between them. As DNA, the CDR3 is TGTGCCAGCAGCCCAGGACAGTACGGATCCGAGCAGTACTTC. Amino acids: CASSPGQYGSEQYF.

V and J are TRBV11-2 and TRBJ2-1; 9 bases are shared with TRBD1. CDR3 length: 14 amino acids. With V trimmed by 5 bases and J by 6 bases, 5 bases remained unmatched. Germline CDR1 reads SGHAT; CDR2 reads FQNNGV. This CDR3 reads CASSPGTGRNEQFF. The CDR3 coding sequence is TGTGCCAGCAGCCCGGGGACAGGGCGCAATGAGCAGTTCTTC.

The CDR3 loop reads CASSPEALTNYGYTF. The CDR3 coding sequence is TGTGCCAGCAGTCCCGAGGCCTTGACGAACTATGGCTACACCTTC. The V call is TRBV2, the J call TRBJ1-2; no clear D. The CDR3 is 15 residues long. Trimming left V 5 bases short and J 2 bases short, with 15 bases between. CDR1 and CDR2 (germline): SNHLY, FYNNEI.

The chain is built from TRBV27 and TRBJ2-7, with a tentative D call TRBD2 (6 bases). V was shortened by 5 bases and J by 6 bases, with 14 bases between the two germline ends. Germline CDR1 reads MNHEY; CDR2 reads SMNVEV (reference sequence). The CDR3 sequence is 13 residues long. CDR3 loop: CASSPKTRVEQYF. Written as DNA, the CDR3 is TGTGCCAGCAGTCCGAAGACTAGAGTCGAGCAGTACTTC.

The genes are TRBV4-1 and TRBJ2-5; the match to TRBD2 covers 9 bases. The germline gives CDR1 MGHRA, CDR2 YSYEKL. The J segment lost 5 bases and the V segment lost 0 bases, leaving 4 bases of the junction unmatched. This CDR3 region has 15 residues. CDR3 nucleotides: TGCGCCAGCAGCCAAGATGACGGGACTAGCGAGACCCAGTACTTC. Its protein is CASSQDDGTSETQYF.

The rearrangement links TRBV7-2 to TRBJ1-2; D is perhaps TRBD1 (5 bases). The germline V gene encodes CDR1 SGHTA and CDR2 FQGNSA. Deletions cut 1 base from V and 13 bases from J, with 19 bases between. The CDR3 extends over 14 amino acids. The CDR3 region is CASSLVPVRGEVTF. CDR3 DNA: TGTGCCAGCAGCTTAGTTCCTGTCCGGGGGGAGGTCACCTTC. The whole variable domain, remainder taken from reference TRBV7-2 and TRBJ1-2, is GAGVSQSPSNKVTEKGKDVELRCDPISGHTALYWYRQSLGQGLEFLIYFQGNSAPDKSGLPSDRFSAERTGGSVSTLTIQRTQQEDSAVYLCASSLVPVRGEVTFGSGTRLTVV.

The chain couples TRBV6-1 to TRBJ1-5; D perhaps matches TRBD1 (5 bases). Germline V CDR1 and CDR2: MNHNS, SASEGT. Deletions cut 1 base from V and 2 bases from J, with 9 bases between. This CDR3 contains 15 residues. The CDR3 loop is CASSEGQGGNQPQHF. In nucleotides, the CDR3 is TGTGCCAGCAGTGAAGGTCAGGGTGGCAATCAGCCCCAGCATTTT.

This chain joins TRBV6-5 and TRBJ2-2; possible D gene TRBD2, 6 bases. The CDR3 totals 14 residues. The germline V and J ends were trimmed by 10 bases and 4 bases, with 16 bases remaining between them. Germline values: CDR1 MNHEY, CDR2 SVGAGI. The CDR3 nucleotides are TGTGCCACCGCTGGGGGACTGATCACCGGGGAGCTGTTTTTT. Its translation is CATAGGLITGELFF.

The rearrangement links TRBV30 to TRBJ1-1, with TRBD1 as a possible D gene (5 bases). Germline V gene sequence: CDR1 GTSNPN, CDR2 SVGIG (reference sequence). The CDR3 covers 13 residues. Trimming took off 6 bases at V and 0 bases at J, with 11 bases between the two ends. The CDR3 protein is CACHSTVNTEAFF. The DNA for the CDR3 is TGTGCCTGCCACTCGACAGTGAACACTGAAGCTTTCTTT.

The chain carries TRBV7-6 and TRBJ1-4; D not resolved. Germline loops: CDR1 SGHVS, CDR2 FNYEAQ. V gave up 0 bases and J gave up 0 bases, with 8 bases separating them. This CDR3 region has 16 residues. This CDR3 is CASSLASGATNEKLFF. The CDR3 region has the DNA TGTGCCAGCAGCTTAGCCTCAGGCGCAACTAATGAAAAACTGTTTTTT. The entire variable domain, with the rest obtained from reference TRBV7-6 and TRBJ1-4, is as follows: GAGVSQSPRYKVTKRGQDVALRCDPISGHVSLYWYRQALGQGPEFLTYFNYEAQQDKSGLPNDRFSAERPEGSISTLTIQRTEQRDSAMYRCASSLASGATNEKLFFGSGTQLSVL.

This rearrangement joins TRBV19 to TRBJ2-1, with a weak D call TRBD1 (5 bases). The CDR3 spans 15 residues. V shed 6 bases and J shed 0 bases, with 12 bases lying between them. Germline V lookup: CDR1 LNHDA, CDR2 SQIVND (reference sequence). In DNA form, the CDR3 reads TGTGCCAGTAGGGAGACAGTCAGCTCCTACAATGAGCAGTTCTTC. Its translation is CASRETVSSYNEQFF.

The J gene is TRBJ2-5, the V gene TRBV28; 7 bases line up with TRBD2. The CDR3 is 17 amino acids. Unmatched junction bases numbered 15, after V lost 1 base and J lost 7 bases. Germline values: CDR1 MDHEN, CDR2 SYDVKM. CDR3 sequence reads: CASSLLLESGVWGTQYF. CDR3 coding DNA: TGTGCCAGCAGTTTATTACTCGAAAGCGGGGTTTGGGGGACCCAGTACTTC.

The genes are TRBV11-2 and TRBJ2-2; D uncertain. CDR3 length equals 14 residues. V dropped 5 bases and J dropped 2 bases, with 9 bases sitting between them. In germline, CDR1 is SGHAT, CDR2 FQNNGV. The CDR3 sequence: CASSLTDNTGELFF. In DNA form, the CDR3 reads TGTGCCAGCAGCCTAACAGATAACACCGGGGAGCTGTTTTTT.

This chain links TRBV28 with TRBJ1-5, with D hard to call. The CDR3 consists of 15 residues. Germline-derived CDR1 and CDR2 are MDHEN and SYDVKM. Trimming stripped 2 bases from V and 0 bases from J, with 8 bases between. CDR3 sequence (DNA): TGTGCCAGCAGTTTAAGCACCTATAGCAATCAGCCCCAGCATTTT. It codes for CASSLSTYSNQPQHF.

The J gene is TRBJ2-1, the V gene TRBV11-2, with 9 nucleotides matching TRBD2. J gave up 0 bases and V 5 bases, and 8 bases lay outside the gene matches. The length of the CDR3 is 17 residues. Germline CDR1 SGHAT, CDR2 FQNNGV. Here the CDR3 DNA reads TGTGCCAGCAGCCGAGATAGGACTAGCGCCTCCTACAATGAGCAGTTCTTC. Its translation: CASSRDRTSASYNEQFF.